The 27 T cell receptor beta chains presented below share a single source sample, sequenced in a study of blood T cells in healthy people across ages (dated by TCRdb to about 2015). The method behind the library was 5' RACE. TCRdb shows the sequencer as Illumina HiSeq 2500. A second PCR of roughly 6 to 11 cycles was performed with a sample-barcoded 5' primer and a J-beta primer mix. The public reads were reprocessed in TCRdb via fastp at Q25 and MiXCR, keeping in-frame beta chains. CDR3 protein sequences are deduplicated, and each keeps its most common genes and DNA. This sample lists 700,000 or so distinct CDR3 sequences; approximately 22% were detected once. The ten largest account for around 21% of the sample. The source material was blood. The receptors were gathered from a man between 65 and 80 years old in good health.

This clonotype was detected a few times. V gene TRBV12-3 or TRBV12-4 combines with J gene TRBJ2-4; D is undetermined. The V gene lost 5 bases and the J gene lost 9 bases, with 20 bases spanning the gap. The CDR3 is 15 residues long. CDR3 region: CASSPVKGPQGIQYF. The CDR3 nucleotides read TGTGCCAGCAGTCCAGTTAAAGGGCCCCAAGGCATTCAGTACTTC.

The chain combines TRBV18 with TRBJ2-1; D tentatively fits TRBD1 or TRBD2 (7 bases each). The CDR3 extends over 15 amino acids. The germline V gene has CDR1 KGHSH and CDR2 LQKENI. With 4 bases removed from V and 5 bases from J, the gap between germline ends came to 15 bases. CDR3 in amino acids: CASSRQGGRDNEQFF. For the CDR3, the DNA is TGTGCCAGCTCACGACAGGGAGGGAGAGACAATGAGCAGTTCTTC.

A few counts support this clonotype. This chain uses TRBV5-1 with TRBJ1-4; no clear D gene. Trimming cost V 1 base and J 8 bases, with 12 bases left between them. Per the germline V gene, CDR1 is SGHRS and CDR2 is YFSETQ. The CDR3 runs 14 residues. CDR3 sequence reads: CASSLIKGNEKLFF. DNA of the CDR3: TGCGCCAGCAGCTTGATCAAGGGAAACGAAAAACTGTTTTTT.

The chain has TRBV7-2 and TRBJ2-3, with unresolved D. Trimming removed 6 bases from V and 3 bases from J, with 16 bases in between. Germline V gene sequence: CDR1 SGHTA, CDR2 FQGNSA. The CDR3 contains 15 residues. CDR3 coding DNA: TGTGCCAGCAGACTTGAAGGGTTTGGGACAGATACGCAGTATTTT. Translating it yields CASRLEGFGTDTQYF.

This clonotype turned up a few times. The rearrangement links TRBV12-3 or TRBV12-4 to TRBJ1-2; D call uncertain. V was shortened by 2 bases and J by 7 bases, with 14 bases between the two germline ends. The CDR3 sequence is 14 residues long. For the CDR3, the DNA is TGTGCCAGCAGTTTAAACGCGGGTCGGTCTGGCTACACCTTC. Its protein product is CASSLNAGRSGYTF.

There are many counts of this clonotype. For the CDR3, the DNA is TGTGCCAGCAGTGGCGGGAGCCAAGAGACCCAGTACTTC. This encodes CASSGGSQETQYF. This chain uses TRBV12-3 or TRBV12-4 with TRBJ2-5, with 7 bases identical to TRBD2. J gave up 1 base and V 5 bases, and 1 base lay outside the gene matches. The CDR3 is made up of 13 amino acids.

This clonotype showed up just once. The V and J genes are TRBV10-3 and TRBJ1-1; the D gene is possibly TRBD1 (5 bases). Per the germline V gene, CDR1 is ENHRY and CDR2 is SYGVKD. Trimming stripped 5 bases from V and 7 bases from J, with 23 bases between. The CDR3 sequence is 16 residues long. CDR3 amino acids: CAISPTGPALGGEAFF. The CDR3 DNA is TGTGCCATCAGTCCGACCGGGCCTGCCCTGGGGGGTGAAGCTTTCTTT.

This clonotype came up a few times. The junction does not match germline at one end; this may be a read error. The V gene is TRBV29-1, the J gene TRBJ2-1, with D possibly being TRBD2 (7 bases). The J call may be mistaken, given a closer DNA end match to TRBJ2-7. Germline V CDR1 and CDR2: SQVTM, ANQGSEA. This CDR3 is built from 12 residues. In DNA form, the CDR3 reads TGCAGCGTTGGGTCGGGGGGCTACGGGCAGTACTTC. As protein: CSVGSGGYGQYF.

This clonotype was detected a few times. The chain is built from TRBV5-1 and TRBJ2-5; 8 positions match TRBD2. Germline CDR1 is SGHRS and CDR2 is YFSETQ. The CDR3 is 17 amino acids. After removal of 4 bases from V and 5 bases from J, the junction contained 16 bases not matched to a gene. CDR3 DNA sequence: TGCGCCAGCAGCCTAATGGGGGCTAGCGGGCGTAGGGAGACCCAGTACTTC. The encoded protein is CASSLMGASGRRETQYF.

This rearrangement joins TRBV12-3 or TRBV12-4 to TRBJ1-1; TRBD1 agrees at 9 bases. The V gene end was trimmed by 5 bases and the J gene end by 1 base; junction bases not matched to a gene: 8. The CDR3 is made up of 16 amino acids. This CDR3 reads CASSQQGAFGNTEAFF. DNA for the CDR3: TGTGCCAGCAGTCAACAGGGGGCGTTTGGGAACACTGAAGCTTTCTTT.

The CDR3 reads CASSSYWREPYEQYV. The CDR3 nucleotides read TGTGCCAGCAGCTCATACTGGCGGGAGCCCTACGAGCAGTACGTC. The chain employs TRBV5-6 and TRBJ2-7, with 7 bases lining up with TRBD2. V shed 3 bases and J 2 bases; nucleotides not matched to a gene: 8. CDR3 length equals 15 residues. Germline V gene data show CDR1 as SGHDT and CDR2 as YYEEEE.

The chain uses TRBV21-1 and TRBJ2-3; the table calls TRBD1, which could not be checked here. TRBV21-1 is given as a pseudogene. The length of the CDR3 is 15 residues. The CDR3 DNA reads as TGTGCCAGCAGCTTACCGGACAGATCCACAGATACGCAGTATTTT. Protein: CASSLPDRSTDTQYF.

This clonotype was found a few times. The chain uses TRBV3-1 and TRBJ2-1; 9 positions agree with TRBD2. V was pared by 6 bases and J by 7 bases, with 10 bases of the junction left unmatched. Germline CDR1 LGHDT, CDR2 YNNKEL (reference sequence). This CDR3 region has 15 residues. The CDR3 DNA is TGTGCCAGCAGTCCCGTAGCGGGGGTCCGAAATGAGCAGTTCTTC. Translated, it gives CASSPVAGVRNEQFF.

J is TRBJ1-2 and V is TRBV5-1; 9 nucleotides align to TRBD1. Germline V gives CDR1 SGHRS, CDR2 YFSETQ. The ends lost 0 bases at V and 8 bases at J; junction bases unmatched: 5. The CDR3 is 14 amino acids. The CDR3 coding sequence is TGCGCCAGCAGCTTGGAACAGGGGGCTGGAGGCTACACCTTC. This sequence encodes CASSLEQGAGGYTF.

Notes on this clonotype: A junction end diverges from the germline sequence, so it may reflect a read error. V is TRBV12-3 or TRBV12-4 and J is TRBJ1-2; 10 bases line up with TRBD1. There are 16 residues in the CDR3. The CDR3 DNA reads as TGTACCAGCAGTCCGGCCATGGGACAGGGGAACTATGGCTACACCTTC. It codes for CTSSPAMGQGNYGYTF.

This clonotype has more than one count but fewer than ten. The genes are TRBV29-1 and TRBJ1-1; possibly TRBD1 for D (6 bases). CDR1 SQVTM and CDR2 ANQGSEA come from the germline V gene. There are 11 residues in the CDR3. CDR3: CSGRGATEAFF. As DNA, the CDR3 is TGCAGTGGACGGGGGGCCACTGAAGCTTTCTTT.

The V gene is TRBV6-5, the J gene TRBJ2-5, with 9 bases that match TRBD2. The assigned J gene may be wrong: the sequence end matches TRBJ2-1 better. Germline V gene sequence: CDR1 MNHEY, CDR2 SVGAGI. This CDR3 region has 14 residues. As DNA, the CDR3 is TGTGCCAGCAGTTCGCCTAGCGGGGTATATGAGCAGTTCTTC. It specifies CASSSPSGVYEQFF.

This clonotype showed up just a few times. The CDR3 sequence is CASSPGLYGETQYF. CDR3 coding DNA: TGTGCCAGCAGTCCGGGACTGTACGGGGAGACCCAGTACTTC. The chain links TRBV12-3 or TRBV12-4 to TRBJ2-5; the D gene is possibly TRBD2 (6 bases). CDR3 size: 14 residues. V was pared by 5 bases and J by 5 bases, with 15 bases between.

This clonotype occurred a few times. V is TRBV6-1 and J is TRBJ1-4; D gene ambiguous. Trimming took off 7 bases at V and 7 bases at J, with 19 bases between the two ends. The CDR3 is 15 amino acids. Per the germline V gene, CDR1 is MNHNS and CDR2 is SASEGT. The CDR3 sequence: CASTRTKPLGEKLFF. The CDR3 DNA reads TGTGCCAGCACCAGGACTAAACCACTTGGTGAAAAACTGTTTTTT.

The CDR3 here is CSVAGLAFPLTDTQYF. CDR3 DNA sequence: TGCAGCGTGGCGGGACTAGCCTTCCCCCTCACAGATACGCAGTATTTT. The J gene is TRBJ2-3, the V gene TRBV29-1, with 9 bases that match TRBD2. With V trimmed by 6 bases and J by 2 bases, 12 bases remained unmatched. Germline CDR1 is SQVTM and CDR2 is ANQGSEA. The CDR3 loop spans 16 amino acids.

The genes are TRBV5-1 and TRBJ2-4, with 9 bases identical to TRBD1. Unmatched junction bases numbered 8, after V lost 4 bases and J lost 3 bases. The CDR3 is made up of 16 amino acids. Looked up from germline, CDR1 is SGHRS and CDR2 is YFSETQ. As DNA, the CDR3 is TGCGCCAGCAGCCCACAGGGGGCTGGAGGCAAAAACATTCAGTACTTC. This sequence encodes CASSPQGAGGKNIQYF.

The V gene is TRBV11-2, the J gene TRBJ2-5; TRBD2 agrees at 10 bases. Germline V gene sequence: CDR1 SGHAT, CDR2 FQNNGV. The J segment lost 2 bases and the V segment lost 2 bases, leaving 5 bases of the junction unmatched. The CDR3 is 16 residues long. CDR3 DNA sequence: TGTGCCAGCAGCTTACTCATTAGCGGGGGGCAAGAGACCCAGTACTTC. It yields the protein CASSLLISGGQETQYF.

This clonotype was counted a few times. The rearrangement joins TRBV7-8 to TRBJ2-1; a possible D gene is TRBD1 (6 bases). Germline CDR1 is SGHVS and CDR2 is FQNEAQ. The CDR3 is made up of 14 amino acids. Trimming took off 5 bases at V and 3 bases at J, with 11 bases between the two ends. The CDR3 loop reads CASSISTGYNEQFF. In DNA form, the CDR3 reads TGTGCCAGCAGCATATCGACAGGCTACAATGAGCAGTTCTTC.

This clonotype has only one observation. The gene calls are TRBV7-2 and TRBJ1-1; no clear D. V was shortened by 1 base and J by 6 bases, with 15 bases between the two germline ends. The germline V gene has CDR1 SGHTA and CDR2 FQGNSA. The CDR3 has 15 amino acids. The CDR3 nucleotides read TGTGCCAGCAGCTTAGATTCCGGGTTCGGTGCTGAAGCTTTCTTT. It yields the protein CASSLDSGFGAEAFF. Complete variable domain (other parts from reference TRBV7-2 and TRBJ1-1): GAGVSQSPSNKVTEKGKDVELRCDPISGHTALYWYRQSLGQGLEFLIYFQGNSAPDKSGLPSDRFSAERTGGSVSTLTIQRTQQEDSAVYLCASSLDSGFGAEAFFGQGTRLTVV.

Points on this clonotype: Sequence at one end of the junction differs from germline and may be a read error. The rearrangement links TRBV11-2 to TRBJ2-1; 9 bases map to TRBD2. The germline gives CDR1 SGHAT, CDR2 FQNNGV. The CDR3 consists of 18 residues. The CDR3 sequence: CASSLERLAAGSYNGQFF. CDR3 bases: TGTGCCAGCAGCTTAGAGCGACTAGCGGCCGGCTCCTACAATGGGCAGTTCTTC. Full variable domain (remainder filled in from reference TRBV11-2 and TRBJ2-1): EAGVAQSPRYKIIEKRQSVAFWCNPISGHATLYWYQQILGQGPKLLIQFQNNGVVDDSQLPKDRFSAERLKGVDSTLKIQPAKLEDSAVYLCASSLERLAAGSYNGQFFGPGTRLTVL.

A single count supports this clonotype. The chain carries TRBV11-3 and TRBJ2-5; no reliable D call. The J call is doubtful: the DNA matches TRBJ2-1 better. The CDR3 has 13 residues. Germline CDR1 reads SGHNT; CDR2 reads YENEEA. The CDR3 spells CASIKHSSQEQFF. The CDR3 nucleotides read TGTGCCAGCATAAAGCATTCGTCCCAGGAGCAGTTCTTC.

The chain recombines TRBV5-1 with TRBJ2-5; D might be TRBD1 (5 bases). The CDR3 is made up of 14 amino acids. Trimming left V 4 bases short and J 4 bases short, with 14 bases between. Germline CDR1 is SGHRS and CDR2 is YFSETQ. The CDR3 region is CASSLIGVGETQYF. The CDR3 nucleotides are TGCGCCAGCAGCCTTATAGGGGTAGGAGAGACCCAGTACTTC.